These T cell receptor beta chains were read from a single sample in a study of identical twins. TCRdb itself ran the 5' RACE reads through MiXCR, one entry per CDR3 protein. The sample has approximately 670,000 distinct CDR3 sequences; 5.5% to 6.5% are singletons. The sample taken for sequencing was naive T cells sorted from blood. The source of these receptors is a young man in good health. Each CDR3 is given with its conserved first and last residue. The D gene is left open where the match is weak. Size values are once, few and many counts, or a class for expanded clones, and some rows have none.

clone size,D gene,J gene,V gene,CDR3 DNA,CDR3 protein
many,.,TRBJ1-3,TRBV15,TGTGCCACCAGCAATGGAAACACCATATATTTT,CATSNGNTIYF
.,.,TRBJ2-1,TRBV27,TGTGCCAGCAGTGGTGGGACGAGGGGTACCAATGAGCAGTTCTTC,CASSGGTRGTNEQFF
many,.,TRBJ2-2,TRBV20-1,TGCAGTGCTAGAGATCGTCGGGATAACACCGGGGAGCTGTTTTTT,CSARDRRDNTGELFF
few,TRBD2,TRBJ2-7,TRBV6-1,TGTGCCAGCAGTGTGGTCGGGAGGGCCCTCAGCACGAGAGAGCAGTACTTC,CASSVVGRALSTREQYF
.,TRBD2,TRBJ2-5,TRBV7-2,TGTGCCAGCAGCTTAGTGGAGGGAGGGCCCCAAGAGACCCAGTACTTC,CASSLVEGGPQETQYF
.,TRBD2,TRBJ2-2,TRBV9,TGTGCCAGCAGCGAGACGCTTGAGCGGGAGATATACACCGGGGAGCTGTTTTTT,CASSETLEREIYTGELFF
.,.,TRBJ2-1,TRBV7-6,TGTGCCAGCAGCCCCGGGACATCGTTCGAGCAGTTCTTC,CASSPGTSFEQFF
many,.,TRBJ1-2,TRBV5-1,TGCGCCAGCAGCCCTCGGGCAGAGGGAGGCTACACCTTC,CASSPRAEGGYTF
.,TRBD2,TRBJ2-1,TRBV27,TGTGCCAGCAGTTTCATAGCGGGAGCCTACAATGAGCAGTTCTTC,CASSFIAGAYNEQFF
many,TRBD1,TRBJ1-1,TRBV9,TGTGCCAGCAGCGTAGGGGACAGGGGGCTGGGCACTGAAGCTTTCTTT,CASSVGDRGLGTEAFF
many,.,TRBJ1-1,TRBV5-5,TGTGCCAGCAGCATGTCCTCAAACACTGAAGCTTTCTTT,CASSMSSNTEAFF
many,.,TRBJ1-4,TRBV4-1,TGCGCCAGCAGCCAAGGTCAAGGGGATAATGAAAAACTGTTTTTT,CASSQGQGDNEKLFF
many,TRBD2,TRBJ2-1,TRBV29-1,TGCAGCGTTGGAGAACCAGCGGGAGTACTATCTGTAAATGAGCAGTTCTTC,CSVGEPAGVLSVNEQFF
few,.,TRBJ2-1,TRBV10-3,TGTGCCATCACAGGGTCGGTCTACAATGAGCAGTTCTTC,CAITGSVYNEQFF
many,.,TRBJ2-1,TRBV29-1,TGCAGCGTCCACCGAAAGGGCGGGTACAATGAGCAGTTCTTC,CSVHRKGGYNEQFF
many,.,TRBJ1-6,TRBV20-1,TGCAGTGCTAGGGCAGGGGCATCAAATTCACCCCTCCACTTT,CSARAGASNSPLHF
.,.,TRBJ1-4,TRBV6-1,TGTGCCAGCGGAGCAGGAACTAATGAAAAACTGTTTTTT,CASGAGTNEKLFF
many,.,TRBJ2-1,TRBV6-2/TRBV6-3,TGTGCCAGCAGTTACGAGGGGGGAGAATACAATGAGCAGTTCTTC,CASSYEGGEYNEQFF
.,TRBD2,TRBJ2-1,TRBV29-1,TGCAGCGTTGGTGGGACTAGCGGGATCTACAATGAGCAGTTCTTC,CSVGGTSGIYNEQFF
many,.,TRBJ1-4,TRBV20-1,TGCAGTGCTAGAGGCGGGTTTGAGGCCGAGAGGGAAAAACTGTTTTTT,CSARGGFEAEREKLFF
few,TRBD2,TRBJ2-5,TRBV20-1,TGCAGTGCTAGAGATGGGACTAGCGGAGAGACCCAGTACTTC,CSARDGTSGETQYF
.,.,TRBJ2-1,TRBV6-2/TRBV6-3,TGTGCCAGCAGTTACGTGGGTGGGGTTGAGCAGTTCTTC,CASSYVGGVEQFF
many,TRBD2,TRBJ2-1,TRBV20-1,TGCAGTGCTCGGTTAGCGGGATCCTACAATGAGCAGTTCTTC,CSARLAGSYNEQFF
many,.,TRBJ1-1,TRBV7-3,TGTGCCAGCAGATTAACGGTGAACACTGAAGCTTTCTTT,CASRLTVNTEAFF
.,TRBD2,TRBJ2-1,TRBV5-1,TGCGCCAGCAGCTTGGCCGGGAGGGGCAGGGAGGGTTACAATGAGCAGTTCTTC,CASSLAGRGREGYNEQFF
many,.,TRBJ1-2,TRBV4-3,TGCGCCAGCAGCCAAGATAGGGTACAGGTCTATGGCTACACCTTC,CASSQDRVQVYGYTF
.,.,TRBJ1-6,TRBV18,TGTGCCAGCTCACCGCGGAAGGGGGGTTCACCCCTCCACTTT,CASSPRKGGSPLHF
many,.,TRBJ2-5,TRBV7-9,TGTGCCAGCAGCTTAGAGAGGTTTTTGATTCCGACCCAGTACTTC,CASSLERFLIPTQYF
few,.,TRBJ2-1,TRBV12-3/TRBV12-4,TGTGCCAGCAGTCCGGACAGGCCGGGAGGGAATAGAGGTCACAATGAGCAGTTCTTC,CASSPDRPGGNRGHNEQFF
many,.,TRBJ2-7,TRBV20-1,TGCAGTGGTACGGGACCCTCCTACGAGCAGTACTTC,CSGTGPSYEQYF
many,TRBD1,TRBJ2-3,TRBV7-2,TGTGCCAGCAGCTTAGTGGCAGGGGGCCACACAGATACGCAGTATTTT,CASSLVAGGHTDTQYF
few,.,TRBJ2-5,TRBV11-2,TGTGCCAGCAGCTTACTCCCCGGCGGAGAGACCCAGTACTTC,CASSLLPGGETQYF
.,.,TRBJ2-3,TRBV30,TGTGCCTGGGACACGGGACCGCTCGGCACAGATACGCAGTATTTT,CAWDTGPLGTDTQYF
many,TRBD2,TRBJ2-1,TRBV4-1,TGCGCCAGCAGCTTTAGCGGGAGTGATTACAATGAGCAGTTCTTC,CASSFSGSDYNEQFF
many,.,TRBJ2-1,TRBV4-3,TGCGCCAGCAGCCAAGATTATCCGGGATCATTAGCGCGGCAGTTCTTC,CASSQDYPGSLARQFF
many,.,TRBJ1-2,TRBV12-3/TRBV12-4,TGTGCCAGCAGTTTGTCTGGGATTCGTGGCTACACCTTC,CASSLSGIRGYTF
few,.,TRBJ2-3,TRBV4-2,TGTGCCAGCAGCCAAGATCCCGTGGACTGGAGCACAGATACGCAGTATTTT,CASSQDPVDWSTDTQYF
many,.,TRBJ2-1,TRBV20-1,TGCAGTGCTAGAGTCGGACTACGCTCCTACAATGAGCAGTTCTTC,CSARVGLRSYNEQFF
few,.,TRBJ2-2,TRBV6-6,TGTGCCAGCCGCTATAGGACCGGGGAGCTGTTTTTT,CASRYRTGELFF
many,TRBD1,TRBJ1-2,TRBV27,TGTGCCAGCAGTTCACAACAGGGGGCGCTAGGCTACACCTTC,CASSSQQGALGYTF
many,.,TRBJ2-3,TRBV10-3,TGTGCCATCAGTGGGTGGGACGGCGACACGCAGTATTTT,CAISGWDGDTQYF
.,TRBD2,TRBJ2-3,TRBV10-3,TGTGCCATCAGTGAACCCCATCCTAGCGGGAGGGATACAGATACGCAGTATTTT,CAISEPHPSGRDTDTQYF
few,.,TRBJ1-1,TRBV3-1,TGTGCCAGCAGACCTGGACGAGGAAGGGCTTTCTTT,CASRPGRGRAFF
many,TRBD1,TRBJ1-5,TRBV12-3/TRBV12-4,TGTGCCAGCAGTCCCCGGGACAGACATCAGCCCCAGCATTTT,CASSPRDRHQPQHF
many,.,TRBJ1-5,TRBV10-3,TGTGCCATCAGTGAGGCGGGGGGCCGCCGCAATCAGCCCCAGCATTTT,CAISEAGGRRNQPQHF